The clone carrying this T cell receptor beta chain turned up a few times. The data belong to a study of blood T cell repertoires in COVID-19. This CDR3 spans 15 amino acids. The V end was cut by 0 bases, the J end by 4 bases, with 12 bases between. Germline values: CDR1 MGHRA, CDR2 YSYEKL. Produced via immunoSEQ multiplex PCR; TCRdb's table is partial and in-frame only. The sample carries fewer than 600,000 clones, over 75% recorded once. The sample taken for sequencing was PBMCs or T cells enriched from blood (not recorded which). This TCR was sampled from a woman aged 40 to 50 who had recovered from COVID-19. The chain carries TRBV4-1 and TRBJ1-2; TRBD1 is a possible D gene (6 bases). CDR3: CASSQDNRELYGYTF. The CDR3 coding sequence is TGCGCCAGCAGCCAAGATAACAGGGAGCTCTATGGCTACACCTTC.